This TCR beta chain derives from a study of shared clonotypes between healthy human individuals (dated by TCRdb to 2020 to 2022). Broadly, across the study: Three men and a couple of women, aged 18 to 49 years, made up the cohort. Libraries were prepared and TCR repertoires were sequenced by different laboratories using diverse techniques, in order to increase sequencing depth and limit assay-specific biases. Each donor's leukapheresis produced roughly between roughly 0.85 and 9.5 billion PBMCs. For each donor, CD4 naive and CD4 memory were each given three plates, CD8 naive was given two plates, and CD8 memory was given one plate. To estimate repertoire size and how much clonotypes are shared between individuals, the study performed deep sequencing of blood TCR repertoires from a few healthy adults.

TCR CDR3 regions were amplified from genomic DNA by multiplex PCR using the deep immunoSEQ assay. Extracted genomic DNA from each cell subset was spread evenly across all wells of several immunoSEQ 96-well plates, with each plate serving as a replicate. For sorted subsets, each replicate PCR was loaded with 200 to 250 ng genomic DNA, equivalent to about 33,000 T cell genomes. The purified libraries were quantified using a Qubit 3.0 fluorometer, sized with a Bioanalyzer 2100, and then quantified again using the KAPA Library Quantification kit. A separate single-read 150-cycle Illumina NextSeq 550 flow cell was used to sequence each immunoSEQ 96-well plate. Under the source paper's analysis protocol: Because the immunoSEQ output held only junctional sequences and lacked quality scores, the filtering could not match the filtering applied to full-length reads. To assign V/J genes and CDR3, sequences were annotated against IMGT germline references using PyIR, a Python wrapper for IgBLAST v1.9. Reads were filtered out if the reads had weak V/J assignments (E-value above 1e-6), no CDR3, stop codons, out-of-frame junctions, or ambiguous translated residues. V3J clonotypes were defined by identical inferred V gene, J gene, and CDR3 amino acid sequence. Percentage overlap between repertoires was computed as shared unique clonotypes divided by the size of the smaller repertoire. RTK rarefaction, the Chao1 estimator, and Recon v2.1 estimates of unobserved clonotypes were used to assess repertoire richness. OLGA was used to compute generation probabilities for all TCRbeta clonotypes that the gDNA method yielded from a few donors. TCRdb's version of the immuneACCESS table is confined to in-frame rearrangements and falls short of the full clone set. An unresolved V gene accounts for under half of the shortfall where checked; the remainder is of unknown origin. D and trimming come from the DNA, and the V and J calls and clone size come from that table. The sample yields 2 million to 2.5 million clones; about 92% were counted once. The ten top clones hold about 0.39% of the sample.

Comment on this clone: Which antigen it targets is not known. The record has no base qualities; no much larger clone is one base away.

Broad study findings and their caveats: Higher generation probabilities were observed for clonotypes shared by all four sorted-subset donors than for non-shared clonotypes. Pairwise subsampling led to the expectation that sequencing depth would affect the degree of clonotype sharing among donors. Larger estimated clonotype richness was generally found for naive subsets than for memory subsets. Because the study included only a small number of donors, the genetic and exposure-history diversity represented was limited. Incomplete sequencing was indicated by rarefaction of sorted-subset datasets, despite the large sequencing depth. Across a few donors, approximately 4.9% of naive CD4, roughly 3.8% of naive CD8, 2% to 2.5% of memory CD4, and around 0.4% of memory CD8 clonotypes were shared. Sampling was restricted to blood, and TCR repertoires in tissues likely differ from the TCR repertoires found in blood.

A distance of 21 bases separates the germline ends of V and J, which lose 2 bases and 6 bases respectively. Taken from cysteine to phenylalanine, the CDR3 has 16 residues. Solely the CDR3 DNA is kept, with 48 bases framed from the first base. The germline V gene yields SGDLS for CDR1 and YYNGEE for CDR2. Healthy HIV-negative adults with no recently reported acute infections or vaccinations were included as donors. Every donor was a Caucasian adult residing in Nashville, Tennessee, USA. CD4+ T cells were enriched through magnetic negative selection, after which naive cells were positively selected on CD45RA and the remaining negative fraction served as the memory subset. After blood collection by leukapheresis, PBMCs were isolated using Ficoll-Histopaque density gradient centrifugation and then cryopreserved in the vapor phase of liquid nitrogen. Analytical flow cytometry was used to check the purity and quantity of each magnetically sorted T cell population. Each sorted fraction had its genomic DNA isolated and then quantified by UV absorbance on a Nanodrop 2000c.

The specimen sequenced was naive CD4+ T cells from PBMCs. Interpreted using the paper, the cell subset or site label stands for: CD45RA+ positively selected. This TCR derives from a man aged 18-30 years in good health. Some clones in this sample may be carry-over from other donors' samples. The V gene is TRBV9 and the J gene is TRBJ2-7; TRBD2 is a weak D gene call, 6 bases matching. The DNA sequence is as follows: TGTGCCAGCAGCGTGCAGGCCACTACTGCGGGGTCCGAGCAGTACTTC. Its coded protein is CASSVQATTAGSEQYF.